Each of the 9 T cell receptor beta chains below was sequenced from the same sample in a study of OX40 agonist ivuxolimab in advanced cancers. The method was immunoSEQ multiplex PCR; TCRdb's version includes in-frame clones alone and lacks a portion of them. This sample has 70,000 or so clones, with roughly nine tenths found just once. Sequencing used CD4+ or CD8+ T cells sorted from blood, obtained in a trial of the OX40 agonist ivuxolimab. The receptors were gathered from an adult with an advanced solid tumor such as melanoma, head and neck, liver or kidney cancer.

J is TRBJ2-3 and V is TRBV7-9; D is unresolved. This CDR3 contains 14 residues. Per the germline V gene, CDR1 is SEHNR and CDR2 is FQNEAQ (reference sequence). V lost 3 bases, J lost 3 bases, and 10 bases lay in between. DNA of the CDR3: TGTGCCAGCAGCTTTTTGCGGCAGACAGATACGCAGTATTTT. Translation gives CASSFLRQTDTQYF.

The CDR3 loop is CASGLGIYNEQFF. The DNA for the CDR3 is TGTGCCAGCGGACTAGGGATATACAATGAGCAGTTCTTC. This sequence joins TRBV6-5 and TRBJ2-1, with 7 bases aligning to TRBD2. CDR3 length: 13 residues. CDR1 is MNHEY, CDR2 SVGAGI, per germline. With V trimmed by 8 bases and J by 4 bases, 5 bases remained unmatched.

This clone was found a few times. This chain joins TRBV13 and TRBJ1-1, with a possible D match to TRBD1 (5 bases). This CDR3 comprises 20 residues. The germline V gene encodes CDR1 PRHDT and CDR2 FYEKMQ (reference sequence). Trimming cost V 4 bases and J 3 bases, with 30 bases left between them. CDR3 protein: CASSSSFRDKGDFLDTEAFF. The CDR3 DNA reads TGTGCCAGCAGCTCTTCGTTCCGGGATAAAGGGGACTTTTTAGACACTGAAGCTTTCTTT.

The chain employs TRBV28 and TRBJ2-1, with D tentatively TRBD2 (5 bases). Trimming took off 7 bases at V and 7 bases at J, with 17 bases between the two ends. Looked up from germline, CDR1 is MDHEN and CDR2 is SYDVKM. This CDR3 region has 14 residues. This CDR3 reads CASTLEALGNEQFF. The DNA of the CDR3 is TGTGCCAGCACCCTCGAGGCACTAGGAAATGAGCAGTTCTTC.

This clone was observed a handful of times. V gene TRBV7-9 combines with J gene TRBJ1-5; TRBD1 matches at 8 bases. This CDR3 has 14 residues. Looked up from germline, CDR1 is SEHNR and CDR2 is FQNEAQ (reference sequence). V lost 5 bases to trimming and J lost 6 bases; unmatched junction nucleotides: 6. DNA for the CDR3: TGTGCCAGCAGCGAAACGACAGGGGCTCAGCCCCAGCATTTT. Its translation: CASSETTGAQPQHF.

V gene TRBV7-6 combines with J gene TRBJ2-7; 9 nucleotides line up with TRBD2. There are 16 residues in the CDR3. Germline CDR1 SGHVS, CDR2 FNYEAQ. V lost 5 bases to trimming and J lost 0 bases; unmatched junction nucleotides: 8. The chain's CDR3 is CASSPLAGRSSYEQYF. The CDR3 bases are TGTGCCAGCAGCCCCCTAGCGGGACGGAGCTCCTACGAGCAGTACTTC.

The V gene is TRBV27, the J gene TRBJ1-6, with D uncertain. The V end lost 9 bases, the J end lost 9 bases, and 18 bases lay between the germline ends. Germline V gene sequence: CDR1 MNHEY, CDR2 SMNVEV (reference sequence). The CDR3 is 14 residues long. In DNA form, the CDR3 reads TGTGCCAGTTTACGAGCCATTCGGGGTTCACCCCTCCACTTT. This sequence encodes CASLRAIRGSPLHF.

The V gene is TRBV27, the J gene TRBJ2-1; 8 nucleotides match TRBD2. The CDR3 loop spans 17 amino acids. Per germline, CDR1 MNHEY and CDR2 SMNVEV (reference sequence). V lost 0 bases, J lost 6 bases, and 10 bases stayed unmatched. CDR3 protein: CASSLSRGGLVVNEQFF. CDR3 nucleotides: TGTGCCAGCAGTTTATCTCGTGGGGGACTAGTTGTCAATGAGCAGTTCTTC.

The V and J genes are TRBV30 and TRBJ1-5; 7 positions match TRBD1. This CDR3 has 14 residues. J lost 4 bases, V lost 2 bases, and 5 bases had no gene match. CDR1 is GTSNPN and CDR2 is SVGIG in the germline V gene (reference sequence). CDR3 DNA sequence: TGTGCCTGGAGTAGGGACAGTCGGAATCAGCCCCAGCATTTT. This translates into CAWSRDSRNQPQHF.